Listed below are T cell receptor beta chains from one sample, sequenced in a study of shared clonotypes between healthy human individuals. Measured with immunoSEQ multiplex PCR; TCRdb has only the in-frame clones, and not every one. Of 650,000 to 700,000 clones listed, 90% are singletons. Sequencing was carried out using memory CD8+ T cells from PBMCs. The receptors shown here come from a man between 18 and 35 years old in good health. Some clones in this sample may be carry-over from other donors' samples. The CDR3 runs from the conserved cysteine through the conserved F or W. A D gene is named only where the DNA matches it firmly. Some rows mark clone size as missing; the rest say once, few, many or name a class of expanded clone.

size: NA; V: TRBV12-5; J: TRBJ2-1; D: TRBD1; CDR3: CASGLVLGQGGYNEQFF; DNA: TGTGCTAGTGGTTTGGTACTAGGACAGGGGGGCTACAATGAGCAGTTCTTC
size: NA; V: TRBV9; J: TRBJ1-1; D: TRBD1; CDR3: CASSVGVTGGNTEAFF; DNA: TGTGCCAGCAGCGTAGGGGTTACAGGGGGCAACACTGAAGCTTTCTTT
size: NA; V: TRBV11-2; J: TRBJ2-2; D: NA; CDR3: CASSRGGRELFF; DNA: TGTGCCAGCAGTAGGGGGGGCCGGGAGCTGTTTTTT
size: few; V: TRBV15; J: TRBJ1-2; D: NA; CDR3: CATSREEGLSGYTF; DNA: TGTGCCACCAGCAGAGAGGAGGGTCTGAGCGGCTACACCTTC
size: NA; V: TRBV5-1; J: TRBJ1-2; D: TRBD1; CDR3: CASSPGQGFYGYTF; DNA: TGCGCCAGCAGCCCGGGACAGGGGTTCTATGGCTACACCTTC
size: NA; V: TRBV5-6; J: TRBJ1-2; D: TRBD1; CDR3: CASSSGVGGIYGYTF; DNA: TGTGCCAGCAGCTCTGGGGTAGGGGGCATCTATGGCTACACCTTC
size: NA; V: TRBV28; J: TRBJ2-7; D: NA; CDR3: CASSWIRGSYEQYF; DNA: TGTGCCAGCAGTTGGATTCGGGGTAGTTACGAGCAGTACTTC
size: NA; V: TRBV7-7; J: TRBJ2-5; D: TRBD2; CDR3: CASSSSLLAGGGETQYF; DNA: TGTGCCAGCAGCTCATCCCTACTAGCGGGAGGGGGAGAGACCCAGTACTTC
size: NA; V: TRBV15; J: TRBJ1-1; D: NA; CDR3: CATSRREGLNTEAFF; DNA: TGTGCCACCAGCAGACGGGAGGGGTTGAACACTGAAGCTTTCTTT
size: NA; V: TRBV5-1; J: TRBJ2-1; D: NA; CDR3: CASSELDQSSYNEQFF; DNA: TGCGCCAGCAGCGAACTGGACCAGAGCTCCTACAATGAGCAGTTCTTC
size: NA; V: TRBV7-9; J: TRBJ2-7; D: TRBD2; CDR3: CASSPRSSGAYEQYF; DNA: TGTGCCAGCAGCCCCCGGTCTAGCGGTGCCTACGAGCAGTACTTC
size: NA; V: TRBV5-4; J: TRBJ1-1; D: NA; CDR3: CASSGVMGTEAFF; DNA: TGTGCCAGCAGCGGGGTGATGGGCACTGAAGCTTTCTTT
size: NA; V: TRBV9; J: TRBJ2-1; D: TRBD2; CDR3: CASSVASAGGVGNEQFF; DNA: TGTGCCAGCAGCGTAGCCTCTGCGGGGGGAGTCGGCAATGAGCAGTTCTTC
size: NA; V: TRBV10-1; J: TRBJ2-1; D: NA; CDR3: CASSEQQWAYNEQFF; DNA: TGCGCCAGCAGTGAGCAGCAATGGGCCTACAATGAGCAGTTCTTC
size: NA; V: TRBV4-2; J: TRBJ2-7; D: TRBD2; CDR3: CASSHGTSVTYEQYF; DNA: TGTGCCAGCAGCCATGGGACTAGCGTAACTTACGAGCAGTACTTC
size: NA; V: TRBV5-1; J: TRBJ1-5; D: NA; CDR3: CASSLDGTGPQHF; DNA: TGCGCCAGCAGCTTGGACGGCACGGGGCCCCAGCATTTT
size: NA; V: TRBV6-6; J: TRBJ2-3; D: TRBD2; CDR3: CASSKFLAASTDTQYF; DNA: TGTGCCAGCAGTAAGTTCCTAGCGGCTAGCACAGATACGCAGTATTTT
size: NA; V: TRBV27; J: TRBJ2-1; D: TRBD1; CDR3: CASSLGTGAPYNEQFF; DNA: TGTGCCAGCAGCTTAGGAACAGGGGCCCCCTACAATGAGCAGTTCTTC
size: NA; V: TRBV30; J: TRBJ2-7; D: TRBD2; CDR3: CAYGDYPYEQYF; DNA: TGTGCCTACGGGGACTATCCCTACGAGCAGTACTTC
size: NA; V: TRBV2; J: TRBJ2-3; D: TRBD2; CDR3: CASSEELPTGAGVTQYF; DNA: TGTGCCAGCAGTGAAGAGCTACCAACCGGGGCGGGGGTTACGCAGTATTTT
size: once; V: TRBV9; J: TRBJ1-5; D: NA; CDR3: CASSDGTPNQPQHF; DNA: TGTGCCAGCAGCGACGGGACACCCAATCAGCCCCAGCATTTT
size: many; V: TRBV19; J: TRBJ2-1; D: NA; CDR3: CASSIVGNRYNEQFF; DNA: TGTGCCAGTAGTATAGTCGGAAACCGATACAATGAGCAGTTCTTC
size: NA; V: TRBV9; J: TRBJ1-1; D: TRBD1; CDR3: CASSMGQGTEAFF; DNA: TGTGCCAGCAGCATGGGACAGGGGACTGAAGCTTTCTTT
size: NA; V: TRBV6-5; J: TRBJ2-1; D: TRBD2; CDR3: CASSYALAGTYNEQFF; DNA: TGTGCCAGCAGTTACGCCCTAGCGGGAACCTACAATGAGCAGTTCTTC
size: NA; V: TRBV28; J: TRBJ2-2; D: NA; CDR3: CASSSHREGNTGELFF; DNA: TGTGCCAGCAGTTCTCACAGGGAGGGGAACACCGGGGAGCTGTTTTTT
size: NA; V: TRBV5-1; J: TRBJ2-3; D: NA; CDR3: CASSAQSTRSTDTQYF; DNA: TGCGCCAGCAGCGCACAGTCCACCCGGAGCACAGATACGCAGTATTTT
size: NA; V: TRBV9; J: TRBJ2-5; D: TRBD2; CDR3: CASSEGSRAGTQYF; DNA: TGTGCCAGCAGCGAGGGATCACGAGCGGGAACCCAGTACTTC
size: NA; V: TRBV28; J: TRBJ2-7; D: TRBD1; CDR3: CASSLQGASYEQYF; DNA: TGTGCCAGCAGTCTTCAGGGGGCTTCCTACGAGCAGTACTTC
size: few; V: TRBV4-1; J: TRBJ2-1; D: NA; CDR3: CASSQGDGYNEQFF; DNA: TGCGCCAGCAGCCAAGGGGACGGGTACAATGAGCAGTTCTTC
size: NA; V: TRBV12-5; J: TRBJ2-3; D: NA; CDR3: CASASEFTDTQYF; DNA: TGTGCTAGTGCCTCGGAGTTCACAGATACGCAGTATTTT
size: NA; V: TRBV7-7; J: TRBJ2-2; D: NA; CDR3: CASSQHLRGLNTGELFF; DNA: TGTGCCAGCAGCCAACACCTGAGGGGGTTGAACACCGGGGAGCTGTTTTTT
size: once; V: TRBV6-1; J: TRBJ2-1; D: TRBD2; CDR3: CASSSGSPYNEQFF; DNA: TGTGCCAGCAGTAGCGGGAGCCCCTACAATGAGCAGTTCTTC
size: few; V: TRBV29-1; J: TRBJ2-3; D: TRBD2; CDR3: CSVLAGGPDTQYF; DNA: TGCAGCGTTCTAGCGGGAGGGCCAGATACGCAGTATTTT
size: NA; V: TRBV7-9; J: TRBJ2-7; D: NA; CDR3: CASSLGFGQGSSYEQYF; DNA: TGTGCCAGCAGCTTAGGTTTCGGGCAGGGGAGCTCCTACGAGCAGTACTTC
size: few; V: TRBV2; J: TRBJ1-1; D: NA; CDR3: CASKEGVLVNTEAFF; DNA: TGTGCCAGCAAAGAGGGGGTGCTGGTGAACACTGAAGCTTTCTTT
size: NA; V: TRBV6-5; J: TRBJ2-2; D: NA; CDR3: CASSYSSSGAGELFF; DNA: TGTGCCAGCAGTTACTCGAGCAGTGGGGCCGGGGAGCTGTTTTTT
size: NA; V: TRBV25-1; J: TRBJ1-4; D: NA; CDR3: CASSGRRTLFF; DNA: TGTGCCAGCAGTGGGCGACGGACTCTATTTTTT
size: NA; V: TRBV23-1; J: TRBJ2-3; D: NA; CDR3: CASSQRSTAGQYF; DNA: TGCGCCAGCAGTCAACGCAGTACAGCGGGGCAGTATTTT
size: once; V: TRBV4-3; J: TRBJ1-2; D: NA; CDR3: CASSQSPEGYGYTF; DNA: TGCGCCAGCAGCCAAAGCCCAGAGGGCTATGGCTACACCTTC
size: NA; V: TRBV7-9; J: TRBJ2-3; D: TRBD1; CDR3: CASSSTGQVHTFTDTQYF; DNA: TGTGCCAGCAGCTCGACGGGACAGGTCCATACCTTCACAGATACGCAGTATTTT
size: NA; V: TRBV4-1; J: TRBJ2-7; D: TRBD2; CDR3: CASSQEWRGSYEQYF; DNA: TGCGCCAGCAGCCAAGAGTGGCGGGGGAGCTACGAGCAGTACTTC
size: NA; V: TRBV7-9; J: TRBJ2-5; D: TRBD2; CDR3: CASSSKPLAVEETQYF; DNA: TGTGCCAGCAGTTCCAAGCCACTAGCGGTGGAGGAGACCCAGTACTTC
size: NA; V: TRBV7-9; J: TRBJ2-5; D: TRBD2; CDR3: CASSFGGRRALETQYF; DNA: TGTGCCAGCAGCTTTGGCGGGAGAAGGGCTTTAGAGACCCAGTACTTC
size: NA; V: TRBV27; J: TRBJ2-7; D: TRBD2; CDR3: CASSLSYGRAITEQYF; DNA: TGTGCCAGCAGTTTATCTTACGGGAGGGCGATCACCGAGCAGTACTTC
size: few; V: TRBV2; J: TRBJ1-5; D: TRBD1; CDR3: CASSLDRGRNQPQHF; DNA: TGTGCCAGCAGTTTGGACAGGGGGCGAAATCAGCCCCAGCATTTT
size: NA; V: TRBV28; J: TRBJ2-3; D: NA; CDR3: CASSWRGTDTQYF; DNA: TGTGCCAGCAGTTGGAGGGGCACAGATACGCAGTATTTT
size: NA; V: TRBV11-2; J: TRBJ2-7; D: NA; CDR3: CASSPRVGSYEQYF; DNA: TGTGCCAGCAGCCCTCGGGTCGGGAGTTACGAGCAGTACTTC
size: NA; V: TRBV10-1; J: TRBJ1-3; D: TRBD1; CDR3: CASSDHSPLDRALCVITIYF; DNA: TGCGCCAGCAGTGACCACTCCCCCCTCGACAGGGCCCTCTGTGTGATCACCATATATTTT
size: NA; V: TRBV7-9; J: TRBJ1-2; D: NA; CDR3: CASSLSGRVNYGYTF; DNA: TGTGCCAGCAGCTTATCGGGCAGGGTTAACTATGGCTACACCTTC
size: NA; V: TRBV11-2; J: TRBJ2-3; D: TRBD1; CDR3: CASSPQGQGWADTQYF; DNA: TGTGCCAGCAGCCCACAGGGACAGGGGTGGGCAGATACGCAGTATTTT
size: NA; V: TRBV12-5; J: TRBJ2-3; D: TRBD1; CDR3: CASGSGTGGETDTQYF; DNA: TGTGCTAGTGGCTCCGGGACAGGGGGGGAAACAGATACGCAGTATTTT
size: NA; V: TRBV7-9; J: TRBJ2-3; D: TRBD2; CDR3: CASSPGPDWSGGEYTQYF; DNA: TGTGCCAGCAGCCCGGGCCCCGATTGGAGCGGGGGGGAATATACGCAGTATTTT
size: NA; V: TRBV7-9; J: TRBJ2-3; D: NA; CDR3: CASSPPLWSSTDTQYF; DNA: TGTGCCAGCAGCCCCCCATTGTGGAGTAGCACAGATACGCAGTATTTT
size: NA; V: TRBV19; J: TRBJ2-7; D: NA; CDR3: CASSITRTYEQYF; DNA: TGTGCCAGTAGTATAACCAGAACCTACGAGCAGTACTTC